This record concerns one T cell receptor (beta chain) sequence. Its target is not known. The TCR beta library used iRepertoire HTBI primers with Arm-PCR amplification of CDR3. TCRdb re-derived calls from the multiplex PCR reads in MiXCR, one entry per CDR3 protein. The sample consists of 300,000 to 350,000 distinct CDR3 sequences, 20% of them appearing once. This sample's time point: persistent/refractory GD, antithyroid drugs over 5 years with positive TRAb. RNA extracted from PBMCs served as the sequencing template. Patients met American Thyroid Association criteria for Graves' disease. Patients came through an endocrinology department, and that department was in Xi'an, China. This sample stems from a study of regulatory T cells in long-lasting Graves disease. General observations from the study: Persistent disease was associated with favored TRBV28 usage and with favored use of TRBJ1-2 and TRBJ2-5.

V lost 3 bases and J 11 bases, leaving 14 bases between the germline ends. The CDR3 loop spans 13 amino acids. Germline V CDR1 and CDR2: GTSNPN, SVGIG (reference sequence). The receptor comes from a female donor with Graves disease. The chain uses TRBV30 and TRBJ2-6; tentatively, D is TRBD1 (6 bases). The sample was peripheral blood mononuclear cells (PBMCs), taken when the disease was refractory, from a patient treated with antithyroid drugs. CDR3 bases: TGTGCCTGGAGCCAGGACAGCTGGGACGTCCTGACTTTC. Protein sequence: CAWSQDSWDVLTF.